Shown below are 8 T cell receptor beta chains from a single sample sequenced in a study of blood T cell repertoires in COVID-19. Method: immunoSEQ multiplex PCR; TCRdb's copy keeps in-frame clones and lacks some. The sample has 300,000 to 450,000 clones, less than 85% seen once. The sample taken for sequencing was peripheral blood. These receptors were taken from a woman aged 18-29 years with acute or convalescent COVID-19.

The CDR3 nucleotides are TGTGCCAGTAGTATGACAGGGGTCACTGAAGCTTTCTTT. As protein: CASSMTGVTEAFF. The V and J genes are TRBV19 and TRBJ1-1; 8 positions match TRBD1. Germline CDR1 and CDR2: LNHDA and SQIVND (reference sequence). The CDR3 is made up of 13 amino acids. Unmatched junction bases numbered 1, after V lost 3 bases and J lost 4 bases. Full variable domain (missing parts from reference TRBV19 and TRBJ1-1): DGGITQSPKYLFRKEGQNVTLSCEQNLNHDAMYWYRQDPGQGLRLIYYSQIVNDFQKGDIAEGYSVSREKKESFPLTVTSAQKNPTAFYLCASSMTGVTEAFFGQGTRLTVV.

The chain uses TRBV21-1 and TRBJ2-5; the D segment call TRBD2 is taken from the table without a DNA check. TRBV21-1 corresponds to a pseudogene. This CDR3 contains 18 residues. The CDR3 sequence is CASSRQPRTSGSKETQYF. Written as DNA, the CDR3 is TGTGCCAGCAGCAGACAACCTAGGACTAGCGGGAGTAAAGAGACCCAGTACTTC.

The J gene is TRBJ1-6, the V gene TRBV9; the match to TRBD1 covers 9 bases. Germline V gene lookup returns CDR1 SGDLS and CDR2 YYNGEE. This CDR3 is 16 amino acids long. V dropped 2 bases and J dropped 7; count of bases not matched to a gene: 7. Here the CDR3 reads CASSVAGTGTNSPLHF. The CDR3 nucleotides read TGTGCCAGCAGCGTTGCCGGGACAGGGACCAATTCACCCCTCCACTTT.

The genes are TRBV4-1 and TRBJ1-5; 8 positions match TRBD1. The CDR3 totals 15 residues. Germline V gives CDR1 MGHRA, CDR2 YSYEKL. The V segment lost 4 bases and the J segment 6 bases; nucleotides outside the gene matches: 8. Here the CDR3 DNA reads TGCGCCAGCAGCCCAGGACAGGGTAAGGGTCAGCCCCAGCATTTT. This sequence encodes CASSPGQGKGQPQHF.

The J gene is TRBJ1-1, the V gene TRBV19; TRBD1 matches at 8 bases. The V gene end was trimmed by 7 bases and the J gene end by 4 bases; junction bases not matched to a gene: 8. The CDR3 loop spans 14 amino acids. Germline CDR1 LNHDA, CDR2 SQIVND (reference sequence). In DNA, the CDR3 is TGTGCCAGTATCCCGGACAGGGAAGCCACTGAAGCTTTCTTT. This gives the protein CASIPDREATEAFF.

CDR3 coding DNA: TGCGCCAGCAGTCTCGGGGGACAGGGGATCTCAGCTTTCTTT. It is translated as CASSLGGQGISAFF. The chain recombines TRBV4-1 with TRBJ1-1; 10 nucleotides agree with TRBD1. J was trimmed by 10 bases and V by 6 bases; bases with no gene match: 11. The CDR3 runs to 14 residues. Germline V gene sequence: CDR1 MGHRA, CDR2 YSYEKL.

The V and J genes are TRBV28 and TRBJ1-1, with TRBD1 as a possible D gene (5 bases). The germline gives CDR1 MDHEN, CDR2 SYDVKM. This CDR3 has 15 residues. V was cut by 4 bases and J by 3 bases, with 15 bases left in between. CDR3 region: CASSSPRDQDTEAFF. DNA of the CDR3: TGTGCCAGCAGTTCACCGCGGGACCAGGACACTGAAGCTTTCTTT.

The V and J genes are TRBV15 and TRBJ1-2, with D perhaps TRBD1 (5 bases). The CDR3 has 16 residues. In germline, CDR1 is LNHNV, CDR2 YYDKDF (reference sequence). V lost 0 bases to trimming and J lost 0 bases, with 11 bases between them. The CDR3 is CATSRDLPGANYGYTF. CDR3 in DNA: TGTGCCACCAGCAGAGATTTACCGGGGGCTAACTATGGCTACACCTTC. Full variable domain (remainder filled in from reference TRBV15 and TRBJ1-2): DAMVIQNPRYQVTQFGKPVTLSCSQTLNHNVMYWYQQKSSQAPKLLFHYYDKDFNNEADTPDNFQSRRPNTSFCFLDIRSPGLGDTAMYLCATSRDLPGANYGYTFGSGTRLTVV.